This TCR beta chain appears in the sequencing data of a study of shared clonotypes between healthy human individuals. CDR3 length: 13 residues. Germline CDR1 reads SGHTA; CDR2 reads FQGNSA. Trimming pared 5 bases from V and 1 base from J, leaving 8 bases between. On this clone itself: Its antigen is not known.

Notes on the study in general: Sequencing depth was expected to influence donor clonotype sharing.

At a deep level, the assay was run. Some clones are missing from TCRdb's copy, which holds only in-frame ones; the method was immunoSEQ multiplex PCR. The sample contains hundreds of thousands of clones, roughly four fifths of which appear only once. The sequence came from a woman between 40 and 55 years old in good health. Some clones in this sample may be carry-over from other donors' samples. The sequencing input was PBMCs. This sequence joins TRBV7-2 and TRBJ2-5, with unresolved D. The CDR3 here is CASSERIQETQYF. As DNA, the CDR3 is TGTGCCAGCAGCGAACGAATCCAAGAGACCCAGTACTTC.